This T cell receptor (beta chain) derives from a study of early T cells in non-severe SARS-CoV-2 infection. Study overall: With bulk RNA from unsorted whole blood as input, sequencing yielded unpaired chains.

Trimming removed 0 bases at V and 2 bases at J, with 14 bases between. CDR1 and CDR2 from the germline V gene are DFQATT and SNEGSKA (reference sequence). The CDR3 runs to 15 residues. Each CDR3 protein gets one entry after TCRdb re-called the 5' RACE reads with MiXCR. The data hold about 44,000 distinct CDR3 sequences, with around 6% observed a single time. This clonotype was seen a handful of times. This sequence was found in an adult who was a healthcare worker with PCR-confirmed SARS-CoV-2 infection or an uninfected control (not recorded which). The rearrangement joins TRBV20-1 to TRBJ2-7, with D uncertain. Sequenced sample: whole blood. The CDR3 DNA follows: TGCAGTGCTAGAGATCTTGCTAGAGAGGCCTACGAGCAGTACTTC. Amino acid sequence: CSARDLAREAYEQYF.